This passage covers 20 T cell receptor beta chains from one sample sequenced in a study of cytomegalovirus exposure and HLA in healthy donors. PCR used 60 Vbeta primers and 13 Jbeta primers. Here immunoSEQ multiplex PCR was the method, and the copy in TCRdb shows in-frame clones only, minus some. Of some 140,000 clones listed, 55% to 75% were seen once; the top ten hold over 4%. Sequencing was performed on PBMCs. All receptors come from a middle-aged man in good health and CMV-seropositive.

The V and J genes are TRBV5-8 and TRBJ2-5; 10 nucleotides align to TRBD1. CDR3 length: 17 amino acids. The ends lost 0 bases at V and 4 bases at J; junction bases unmatched: 9. Germline assignment: CDR1 SGHTS and CDR2 YDEGEE. CDR3 sequence: CASSLVPGQGIRETQYF. The CDR3 nucleotides read TGTGCCAGCAGCTTGGTTCCGGGACAGGGGATTCGAGAGACCCAGTACTTC.

With respect to this clone: At one boundary the junction diverges from the germline segment, which might be a read error. V and J are TRBV7-9 and TRBJ1-1, with a tentative D call TRBD1 (6 bases). This CDR3 spans 14 amino acids. Germline V CDR1 and CDR2: SEHNR, FQNEAQ (reference sequence). CDR3 in DNA: TGTTCCAGCGGCCCGATCAACAGGGAACCTGAAGCTTTCTTT. Translating gives CSSGPINREPEAFF. Full variable domain (remainder filled in from reference TRBV7-9 and TRBJ1-1): DTGVSQNPRHKITKRGQNVTFRCDPISEHNRLYWYRQTLGQGPEFLTYFQNEAQLEKSRLLSDRFSAERPKGSFSTLEIQRTEQGDSAMYLCSSGPINREPEAFFGQGTRLTVV.

The rearrangement joins TRBV19 to TRBJ2-1; 11 bases line up with TRBD2. The CDR3 sequence is 14 residues long. After removal of 7 bases from V and 3 bases from J, the junction contained 2 bases not matched to a gene. Germline V gives CDR1 LNHDA, CDR2 SQIVND (reference sequence). CDR3 nucleotides: TGTGCCAGTACTCTAGCGGGAGGCTACAATGAGCAGTTCTTC. Encoded protein: CASTLAGGYNEQFF.

This clone has just a few counts. The chain uses TRBV6-1 and TRBJ1-4; D is uncertain. V lost 1 base and J lost 3, with 9 bases in between. The CDR3 totals 15 residues. CDR1 and CDR2 (germline): MNHNS, SASEGT. The CDR3 DNA follows: TGTGCCAGCAGTGAAGAAGAGAAGCCTAATGAAAAACTGTTTTTT. Encoded protein: CASSEEEKPNEKLFF.

V and J are TRBV10-1 and TRBJ2-1; TRBD1 agrees at 8 bases. From germline, CDR1 is WNHNN and CDR2 SYGVQD (reference sequence). This CDR3 is 15 amino acids long. Trimming at V came to 4 bases and at J to 2 bases, leaving 4 bases not matched to a gene. The CDR3 loop reads CASSGNRGAYNEQFF. CDR3 in DNA: TGCGCCAGCAGTGGGAACAGGGGGGCCTACAATGAGCAGTTCTTC.

The CDR3 DNA reads as TGTGCCAGCAGCTCACGGCGAGGCCGATCCTACAATGAGCAGTTCTTC. This sequence encodes CASSSRRGRSYNEQFF. This chain links TRBV13 with TRBJ2-1; D remains ambiguous. The V gene's germline CDR1 is PRHDT and CDR2 FYEKMQ (reference sequence). V lost 4 bases and J 1 base, leaving 14 bases between the germline ends. The CDR3 extends over 16 amino acids. Together with reference TRBV13 and TRBJ2-1, the CDR3 gives the full variable domain: AAGVIQSPRHLIKEKRETATLKCYPIPRHDTVYWYQQGPGQDPQFLISFYEKMQSDKGSIPDRFSAQQFSDYHSELNMSSLELGDSALYFCASSSRRGRSYNEQFFGPGTRLTVL.

The chain carries TRBV27 and TRBJ1-6, with D perhaps TRBD1 (6 bases). V lost 5 bases and J lost 14, with 25 bases in between. The CDR3 extends over 16 amino acids. The germline V gene encodes CDR1 MNHEY and CDR2 SMNVEV (reference sequence). The CDR3 bases are TGTGCCAGCAGTGCCAGAACAGGGAGCACGATTCTGTCCCTCCACTTT. The encoded protein is CASSARTGSTILSLHF.

V usage is TRBV19 and J usage is TRBJ1-3, with D maybe TRBD1 (5 bases). The germline gives CDR1 LNHDA, CDR2 SQIVND (reference sequence). CDR3 length: 14 amino acids. Trimming shortened V by 7 bases and J by 2 bases, and 12 bases separated the two germline ends. The CDR3 loop is CASMSQGTGNTIYF. The CDR3 DNA sequence: TGTGCCAGTATGTCCCAGGGCACTGGAAACACCATATATTTT.

The chain has TRBV5-5 and TRBJ2-3; no definite D call. Trimming removed 0 bases from V and 2 bases from J, with 7 bases in between. Looked up from germline, CDR1 is SGHKS and CDR2 is YYEKEE (reference sequence). There are 14 residues in the CDR3. DNA for the CDR3: TGTGCCAGCAGCTTGGTCGGGTACACAGATACGCAGTATTTT. Protein product: CASSLVGYTDTQYF. Looking up the rest from reference TRBV5-5 and TRBJ2-3 gives the full variable domain: DAGVTQSPTHLIKTRGQQVTLRCSPISGHKSVSWYQQVLGQGPQFIFQYYEKEERGRGNFPDRFSARQFPNYSSELNVNALLLGDSALYLCASSLVGYTDTQYFGPGTRLTVL.

This clone has a handful of counts. V is TRBV19 and J is TRBJ1-1; D might be TRBD1 (6 bases). V was clipped by 8 bases and J by 0 bases, with 13 bases between them. This CDR3 spans 14 amino acids. Germline V gene data show CDR1 as LNHDA and CDR2 as SQIVND (reference sequence). In DNA form, the CDR3 reads TGTGCCAGTGTGGACAGCGCCATGAACACTGAAGCTTTCTTT. Protein: CASVDSAMNTEAFF.

The chain carries TRBV5-4 and TRBJ2-3; no clear D gene. The CDR3 runs 15 residues. Germline-derived CDR1 and CDR2 are SGHNT and YYREEE (reference sequence). Trimming pared 2 bases from V and 2 bases from J, leaving 12 bases between. The CDR3 loop is CASSFYLAPTDTQYF. CDR3 coding DNA: TGTGCCAGCAGCTTTTATTTAGCTCCCACAGATACGCAGTATTTT.

J is TRBJ2-1 and V is TRBV5-4; 9 bases align to TRBD2. Germline V gives CDR1 SGHNT, CDR2 YYREEE (reference sequence). Germline trimming cut 2 bases from V and 0 bases from J; bases unmatched to any gene: 3. This CDR3 has 16 residues. The DNA for the CDR3 is TGTGCCAGCAGCTTCGGACTAGCGTCCTCCTACAATGAGCAGTTCTTC. Amino acids: CASSFGLASSYNEQFF.

The V and J genes are TRBV5-6 and TRBJ1-5, with D possibly TRBD1 on 6 matching bases. The CDR3 totals 16 residues. The germline CDR1 and CDR2 sequences are SGHDT and YYEEEE. The V gene lost 0 bases and the J gene lost 3 bases, with 13 bases spanning the gap. The CDR3 DNA reads TGTGCCAGCAGCTTGGGGACAGAGCCATCCAATCAGCCCCAGCATTTT. This encodes CASSLGTEPSNQPQHF. Complete variable domain (other parts from reference TRBV5-6 and TRBJ1-5): DAGVTQSPTHLIKTRGQQVTLRCSPKSGHDTVSWYQQALGQGPQFIFQYYEEEERQRGNFPDRFSGHQFPNYSSELNVNALLLGDSALYLCASSLGTEPSNQPQHFGDGTRLSIL.

The J gene is TRBJ2-5, the V gene TRBV7-8, with TRBD1 matching 7 bases. V lost 8 bases, J lost 5 bases, and 11 bases stayed unmatched. Germline V gene data show CDR1 as SGHVS and CDR2 as FQNEAQ. The CDR3 extends over 14 amino acids. CDR3 sequence reads: CASGQHTGVETQYF. Written as DNA, the CDR3 is TGTGCCAGCGGACAACATACAGGGGTCGAGACCCAGTACTTC.

The J gene is TRBJ2-7, the V gene TRBV21-1; the table's TRBD2 call for D was not verified on the DNA. TRBV21-1 is marked as a pseudogene. The CDR3 totals 14 residues. The CDR3 loop reads CASSKAIVPYEQYF. The CDR3 DNA follows: TGTGCCAGCAGCAAAGCTATCGTTCCCTACGAGCAGTACTTC.

The chain combines TRBV27 with TRBJ2-3, with 10 positions matching TRBD2. Germline loops: CDR1 MNHEY, CDR2 SMNVEV (reference sequence). The CDR3 is made up of 16 amino acids. Unmatched junction bases numbered 4, after V lost 0 bases and J lost 4 bases. CDR3 in DNA: TGTGCCAGCAGTTTATCCTTAGCGGGAGGCTCAGATACGCAGTATTTT. Its protein product is CASSLSLAGGSDTQYF.

This clone was seen a few times. The CDR3 region is CASSIQAHSNYGYTF. The CDR3 DNA reads as TGTGCCAGTAGTATACAGGCACACTCTAACTATGGCTACACCTTC. This chain joins TRBV19 and TRBJ1-2; D not certain. V lost 2 bases and J 0 bases, leaving 10 bases between the germline ends. Germline V gene sequence: CDR1 LNHDA, CDR2 SQIVND (reference sequence). The CDR3 runs 15 residues. The whole variable domain, filled in from reference TRBV19 and TRBJ1-2, reads DGGITQSPKYLFRKEGQNVTLSCEQNLNHDAMYWYRQDPGQGLRLIYYSQIVNDFQKGDIAEGYSVSREKKESFPLTVTSAQKNPTAFYLCASSIQAHSNYGYTFGSGTRLTVV.

A few counts support this clone. This chain links TRBV11-3 with TRBJ1-1, with D possibly TRBD1 on 5 matching bases. Trimming removed 7 bases at V and 6 bases at J, with 15 bases between. The germline gives CDR1 SGHNT, CDR2 YENEEA. The CDR3 runs to 13 residues. This CDR3 is CASTQEGRAEAFF. The CDR3 coding sequence is TGTGCCAGCACCCAAGAGGGGAGGGCTGAAGCTTTCTTT.

The chain uses TRBV6-5 and TRBJ1-1; D is possibly TRBD1 (5 bases). The germline V gene has CDR1 MNHEY and CDR2 SVGAGI. The CDR3 has 14 amino acids. Trimming removed 4 bases from V and 4 bases from J, with 13 bases in between. The CDR3 DNA follows: TGTGCCAGCAGTTCCCGGGGGGGTAGCACTGAAGCTTTCTTT. Translation: CASSSRGGSTEAFF.

The chain recombines TRBV7-9 with TRBJ2-7, with a tentative D call TRBD1 (6 bases). CDR3 length equals 14 residues. In germline, CDR1 is SEHNR, CDR2 FQNEAQ (reference sequence). V shed 3 bases and J shed 7 bases, with 16 bases lying between them. The CDR3 region is CASSFGQGTGEQYF. In DNA, the CDR3 is TGTGCCAGCAGCTTTGGTCAGGGGACGGGGGAGCAGTACTTC.